This TCR beta chain was recovered during a study of blood T cells in healthy people across ages. This clonotype showed up many times. What it binds is unknown. Sequence at one end of the junction differs from germline and may be a read error. Study findings and constraints: In long-lived donors, naive CD4+ cell counts and diversity exceeded those of aged donors. Unsorted PBMC input precluded a conclusive naive versus antigen-experienced comparison.

Per the germline V gene, CDR1 is SGHRS and CDR2 is YFSETQ. The CDR3 runs 13 residues. Then a second PCR, running about 6 to 11 cycles, was carried out with a sample-barcoded 5' primer and a J-beta primer mix. Each cDNA was tagged by a template-switch adaptor containing 12 random nucleotides. TCRdb fed the 5' RACE reads into MiXCR, producing one record per CDR3 protein. The table records around 1.5 million distinct CDR3 sequences, approximately 59% of them present only once. The sample was blood. This TCR was sampled from a young man in good health. This chain connects TRBV5-1 to TRBJ2-4; 9 bases are a match to TRBD1. The CDR3 region is CASSLGQGNIQYF. DNA of the CDR3: TGTGCCAGCAGTTTGGGACAGGGTAACATTCAGTACTTC.